This record covers a single TCR beta chain. The data stem from a study of control samples from healthy donors and cancer patients. There are 16 residues in the CDR3. The germline V and J ends were trimmed by 6 bases and 4 bases, with 19 bases remaining between them. CDR1 is SNHLY and CDR2 is FYNNEI in the germline V gene. Profiling relied on immunoSEQ multiplex PCR, and the TCRdb table lists in-frame clones only, not all of them. The sample lists 150,000 to 200,000 clones, around 92% occurring once. This receptor was taken from a woman aged 40-49 years in good health. The chain links TRBV2 to TRBJ1-5, with TRBD1 as a possible D gene (5 bases). Sequenced: blood. The CDR3 is CASSYGGSPQNQPQHF. The CDR3 coding sequence is TGTGCCAGCAGCTATGGGGGTTCCCCCCAAAATCAGCCCCAGCATTTT.